Below are 28 T cell receptor beta chains sequenced from a single sample in a study of Graves' ophthalmopathy and Graves' hyperthyroidism. Transcripts of RNA were the source for amplifying TCR beta CDR3 regions. Scientists carried out first-round RT-PCR using HTBI primers and then a second-round multiplex PCR. Each CDR3 protein is one row after TCRdb ran MiXCR on the multiplex PCR reads. There are 300,000 or so distinct CDR3 sequences in the sample; roughly 16% occur only once, and approximately 13% lies in the top ten. The sample comprised peripheral blood. These TCRs come from an adult man with Graves' ophthalmopathy.

At least ten counts were recorded for this clonotype. The chain recombines TRBV7-2 with TRBJ2-5, with 7 bases aligning to TRBD2. Germline CDR1 is SGHTA and CDR2 is FQGNSA. The CDR3 length is 15 residues. Trimming took 4 bases from V and 1 from J; bases not matched to a gene: 6. In nucleotides, the CDR3 is TGTGCCAGCAGCTCGCGGGGGATCAGCCAAGAGACCCAGTACTTC. This sequence encodes CASSSRGISQETQYF.

In regard to this clonotype: The junction differs from germline at one of its ends, possibly a read error. The chain employs TRBV12-3 or TRBV12-4 and TRBJ1-2; D call uncertain. The CDR3 sequence is 15 residues long. The CDR3 loop reads CASSLSLGRNYGYSF. The CDR3 coding sequence is TGTGCCAGCAGTTTATCTCTAGGACGCAACTATGGCTACAGCTTC.

Notes on this clonotype: The junction departs from germline at one end; a sequencing error may be responsible. The V gene is TRBV30, the J gene TRBJ2-5, with TRBD2 identical over 8 bases. CDR1 is GTSNPN, CDR2 SVGIG, per germline (reference sequence). CDR3 size: 12 residues. The CDR3 sequence is CAWSGGQETLYF. In DNA form, the CDR3 reads TGTGCTTGGAGCGGGGGACAAGAGACCCTGTACTTC.

The chain recombines TRBV2 with TRBJ2-7; no clear D gene. CDR1 is SNHLY, CDR2 FYNNEI, per germline. Trimming removed 3 bases at V and 3 bases at J, with 6 bases between. The length of the CDR3 is 12 residues. CDR3 sequence reads: CASSDRYYEQYF. DNA of the CDR3: TGTGCCAGCAGTGATAGATACTACGAGCAGTACTTC.

This chain joins TRBV30 and TRBJ1-2, with D perhaps matching TRBD1 (5 bases). The V gene's germline CDR1 is GTSNPN and CDR2 SVGIG (reference sequence). The CDR3 is 16 amino acids. Trimming pared 2 bases from V and 0 bases from J, leaving 16 bases between. The CDR3 sequence: CAWSPPGGGANYGYTF. CDR3 bases: TGTGCCTGGAGTCCCCCTGGGGGGGGAGCTAACTATGGCTACACCTTC.

This clonotype was detected many times. The chain links TRBV20-1 to TRBJ1-2; 8 bases align to TRBD1. Losses at the gene ends were 5 bases for V and 3 bases for J; bases not matched to a gene: 5. The CDR3 runs 13 residues. In germline, CDR1 is DFQATT, CDR2 SNEGSKA (reference sequence). CDR3: CSAGRTGHYGYTF. The CDR3 nucleotides are TGCAGTGCTGGGCGGACAGGGCACTATGGCTACACCTTC.

This clonotype was counted a few times. The rearrangement joins TRBV6-2 or TRBV6-3 to TRBJ2-5, with D maybe TRBD1 (6 bases). The germline gives CDR1 MNHEY, CDR2 SVGEGT. Trimming removed 10 bases from V and 5 bases from J, with 20 bases in between. There are 14 residues in the CDR3. The CDR3 DNA is TGTGCCATCAGGAGGACAGACTTTCCTGAGACCCAGTACTTC. Translated, it gives CAIRRTDFPETQYF.

This clonotype was seen ten or more times. The chain is built from TRBV29-1 and TRBJ2-5; D tentatively reads TRBD1 or TRBD2 (5 bases each). The CDR3 length is 12 residues. Germline CDR1 is SQVTM and CDR2 is ANQGSEA. The V end was cut by 3 bases, the J end by 0 bases, with 5 bases between. The CDR3: CSVEGDQETQYF. The CDR3 bases are TGCAGCGTTGAGGGGGACCAAGAGACCCAGTACTTC.

In its sample, this clonotype was seen many times. This rearrangement joins TRBV6-5 to TRBJ2-7; 13 bases are shared with TRBD2. CDR1 and CDR2 from the germline V gene are MNHEY and SVGAGI. Losses at the gene ends were 4 bases for V and 7 bases for J; bases not matched to a gene: 10. CDR3 length equals 16 residues. In DNA form, the CDR3 reads TGTGCCAGCAGTTGGACTAGCGGGAGACCGACGGGAGAGCAGTACTTC. Encoded protein: CASSWTSGRPTGEQYF.

This clonotype was recorded many times. This chain joins TRBV11-2 and TRBJ1-2; D unresolved. Germline CDR1 SGHAT, CDR2 FQNNGV. This CDR3 is built from 11 residues. V was cut by 6 bases and J by 6 bases, with 8 bases left in between. CDR3 loop: CASSERDGYTF. The DNA of the CDR3 is TGTGCCAGCAGTGAGAGAGATGGCTACACCTTC.

This clonotype has ten or more counts. The rearrangement joins TRBV27 to TRBJ2-7; 12 positions agree with TRBD2. Germline V gene sequence: CDR1 MNHEY, CDR2 SMNVEV (reference sequence). V was clipped by 3 bases and J by 7 bases; unmatched bases: 1. CDR3 length: 13 residues. In DNA form, the CDR3 reads TGTGCCAGCAGTTTCGGACTAGCGGGGGAGCAGTACTTC. Residues: CASSFGLAGEQYF.

This clonotype came up many times. The chain combines TRBV6-5 with TRBJ1-6, with D maybe TRBD1 (5 bases). The CDR3 contains 16 residues. Trimming shortened V by 3 bases and J by 6 bases, and 15 bases separated the two germline ends. CDR1 is MNHEY, CDR2 SVGAGI, per germline. The CDR3 nucleotides read TGTGCCAGCAGTTATAGGGGCGGAAGCCGTAATTCACCCCTCCACTTT. Translated, it gives CASSYRGGSRNSPLHF.

This clonotype was detected many times. CDR3 sequence: CATGEGGSNQPQHF. CDR3 nucleotides: TGTGCCACCGGCGAAGGGGGCAGCAATCAGCCCCAGCATTTT. The chain joins TRBV24-1 to TRBJ1-5, with 7 bases that match TRBD1. Losses at the gene ends were 9 bases for V and 1 base for J; bases not matched to a gene: 5. This CDR3 is 14 amino acids long. Germline V gene sequence: CDR1 KGHDR, CDR2 SFDVKD.

This clonotype was counted many times. This chain joins TRBV11-2 and TRBJ2-7; 8 bases map to TRBD2. This CDR3 is built from 14 residues. Trimming took 5 bases from V and 6 from J; bases not matched to a gene: 9. Germline V CDR1 and CDR2: SGHAT, FQNNGV. The CDR3 sequence is CASSAGTRRVEQYF. The CDR3 region has the DNA TGTGCCAGCAGCGCCGGGACTAGAAGAGTCGAGCAGTACTTC.

This clonotype was recorded at least ten times. The rearrangement joins TRBV20-1 to TRBJ2-5; maybe TRBD1 (7 bases). Trimming removed 6 bases from V and 6 bases from J, with 17 bases in between. This CDR3 is built from 13 residues. In germline, CDR1 is DFQATT, CDR2 SNEGSKA (reference sequence). DNA of the CDR3: TGCAGTGCCCCTCAGGGGGGCGGGAAGACCCAGTACTTC. It translates to CSAPQGGGKTQYF.

The sample holds many counts of this clonotype. This chain links TRBV7-8 with TRBJ2-5, with 16 positions matching TRBD2. V was clipped by 5 bases and J by 7 bases; unmatched bases: 10. From germline, CDR1 is SGHVS and CDR2 FQNEAQ. This CDR3 region has 17 residues. In DNA, the CDR3 is TGTGCCAGCAGCAAAGTGGGACTAGCGGGAGGGGCCGGGACCCAGTACTTC. This gives the protein CASSKVGLAGGAGTQYF.

This clonotype was detected many times. J is TRBJ2-7 and V is TRBV20-1; 8 bases match TRBD1. The ends lost 6 bases at V and 3 bases at J; junction bases unmatched: 7. The CDR3 consists of 13 residues. The germline V gene encodes CDR1 DFQATT and CDR2 SNEGSKA (reference sequence). The DNA for the CDR3 is TGCAGTGCCCCAGGACAGGGAAACTACGAGCAGTACTTC. Protein: CSAPGQGNYEQYF.

This clonotype was counted at least ten times. DNA of the CDR3: TGTGCCAGCAGCTTAGTAGGGACAGGGGCCATGAACACTGAAGCTTTCTTT. As protein: CASSLVGTGAMNTEAFF. This chain uses TRBV11-2 with TRBJ1-1; 10 positions agree with TRBD1. Germline CDR1 is SGHAT and CDR2 is FQNNGV. V lost 1 base to trimming and J lost 0 bases; unmatched junction nucleotides: 5. This CDR3 has 17 amino acids.

CDR3 sequence reads: CASRKQGVETQYF. DNA of the CDR3: TGTGCCAGCAGGAAACAGGGGGTAGAGACCCAGTACTTC. The chain links TRBV28 to TRBJ2-5; 8 bases are a match to TRBD1. Per the germline V gene, CDR1 is MDHEN and CDR2 is SYDVKM. This CDR3 has 13 residues. V dropped 6 bases and J dropped 4; count of bases not matched to a gene: 4.

This clonotype was recorded many times. This chain links TRBV10-3 with TRBJ2-6; D is undetermined. V lost 8 bases to trimming and J lost 2 bases, with 4 bases between them. CDR1 ENHRY and CDR2 SYGVKD come from the germline V gene. The CDR3 extends over 12 amino acids. The CDR3 nucleotides are TGTGCCATCTCCCCTGGGGCCAACGTCCTGACTTTC. Translation: CAISPGANVLTF.

The chain links TRBV6-1 to TRBJ1-2, with 8 nucleotides matching TRBD1. Germline V CDR1 and CDR2: MNHNS, SASEGT. Germline trimming cut 6 bases from V and 0 bases from J; bases unmatched to any gene: 12. This CDR3 contains 17 residues. This chain's CDR3 is CASSRGQGETTNYGYTF. The DNA for the CDR3 is TGTGCCAGCAGCCGTGGACAGGGCGAAACCACTAACTATGGCTACACCTTC.

This clonotype was seen at least ten times. The chain couples TRBV15 to TRBJ2-7; D may be TRBD1 (6 bases). V lost 5 bases and J 3 bases, leaving 11 bases between the germline ends. The CDR3 sequence is 13 residues long. In germline, CDR1 is LNHNV, CDR2 YYDKDF (reference sequence). For the CDR3, the DNA is TGTGCCACCAGCTCGCAGACAGGCTACGAGCAGTACTTC. Its protein product is CATSSQTGYEQYF.

This clonotype was counted at least ten times. The rearrangement joins TRBV10-3 to TRBJ1-1, with a possible D match to TRBD1 (6 bases). This CDR3 contains 13 residues. Trimming took 10 bases from V and 4 from J, leaving 16 bases between them. CDR1 is ENHRY, CDR2 SYGVKD, per germline. The CDR3: CATENGGGTEAFF. CDR3 in DNA: TGTGCCACTGAAAATGGGGGCGGCACTGAAGCTTTCTTT.

The chain links TRBV5-1 to TRBJ1-3; D uncertain. Looked up from germline, CDR1 is SGHRS and CDR2 is YFSETQ. The V end was cut by 4 bases, the J end by 2 bases, with 13 bases between. CDR3 size: 15 residues. CDR3 nucleotides: TGCGCCAGCAGCCCGGCGAACCCAACTGGAAACACCATATATTTT. Translating gives CASSPANPTGNTIYF. The full variable domain, rest sourced from reference TRBV5-1 and TRBJ1-3, is KAGVTQTPRYLIKTRGQQVTLSCSPISGHRSVSWYQQTPGQGLQFLFEYFSETQRNKGNFPGRFSGRQFSNSRSEMNVSTLELGDSALYLCASSPANPTGNTIYFGEGSWLTVV.

At least ten counts were recorded for this clonotype. The chain has TRBV24-1 and TRBJ2-2; TRBD1 agrees at 7 bases. J was trimmed by 5 bases and V by 3 bases; bases with no gene match: 8. The CDR3 runs to 16 residues. Germline V gene data show CDR1 as KGHDR and CDR2 as SFDVKD. CDR3 loop: CATSDRDRSRTGELFF. The CDR3 DNA reads TGTGCCACCAGTGATCGGGACAGATCGAGGACCGGGGAGCTGTTTTTT.

This clonotype has a count of ten or more. V and J are TRBV11-2 and TRBJ1-2; 8 bases are a match to TRBD1. This CDR3 is built from 15 residues. The trim removed 5 bases at V and 4 bases at J, leaving 9 bases unmatched. The germline V gene has CDR1 SGHAT and CDR2 FQNNGV. The CDR3 sequence: CASSPGTGLTYGYTF. The CDR3 bases are TGTGCCAGCAGCCCCGGGACAGGCCTAACCTATGGCTACACCTTC.

This clonotype was counted many times. V usage is TRBV28 and J usage is TRBJ2-2; perhaps TRBD2 as D (6 bases). The germline V and J ends were trimmed by 2 bases and 1 base, with 8 bases remaining between them. Germline assignment: CDR1 MDHEN and CDR2 SYDVKM. The CDR3 extends over 15 amino acids. The CDR3 sequence: CASSLTGVNTGELFF. CDR3 bases: TGTGCCAGCAGTTTAACGGGGGTGAACACCGGGGAGCTGTTTTTT.

This clonotype occurred many times. The J gene is TRBJ1-5, the V gene TRBV27, with a tentative D call TRBD1 (5 bases). The CDR3 has 15 residues. Germline V lookup: CDR1 MNHEY, CDR2 SMNVEV (reference sequence). V shed 3 bases and J shed 1 base, with 10 bases lying between them. This chain's CDR3 is CASSFTGSSNQPQHF. In nucleotides, the CDR3 is TGTGCCAGCAGTTTTACAGGTTCCAGCAATCAGCCCCAGCATTTT.